A single T cell receptor (beta chain) is shown here with its context. Its cognate antigen is unknown. The data originate from a study of vaccination and CD4 T cells after COVID-19. Study in general: At a median about 91 days (range 35 to 161) after diagnosis, post-COVID samples were drawn. Overlapping peptides covering the spike proteins of SARS-CoV-2, HCoV-NL63, HCoV-OC43 and HCoV-229E were added to stimulate cells.

Researchers used the Oncomine TCR Beta short-read assay to sequence DNA from cultured CD4+ T cells. Investigators isolated genomic DNA from cultured CD4+ T cells. TCRdb processed the PCR reads anew with MiXCR; each CDR3 protein has one entry. Among about 9,800 distinct CDR3 sequences listed, around 40% were seen once. As for treatment: 10-day PBMC culture with coronavirus spike peptide pools or control peptides (ViraFEST assay). The unexposed donor provided CD4+ T cells, which were taken before the COVID-19 pandemic (2011-2018). Germline CDR1 reads LNHNV; CDR2 reads YYDKDF (reference sequence). This CDR3 region has 16 residues. The trim removed 3 bases at V and 3 bases at J, leaving 7 bases unmatched.

Material for sequencing was CD4+ T cells from blood, cultured in vitro. J is TRBJ2-1 and V is TRBV15, with 8 positions matching TRBD2. This clonotype was obtained from a human donor in good health. The CDR3 loop is CATSRVLAELYNEQFF. The CDR3, as DNA: TGTGCCACCAGCAGGGTACTAGCGGAGCTCTACAATGAGCAGTTCTTC.